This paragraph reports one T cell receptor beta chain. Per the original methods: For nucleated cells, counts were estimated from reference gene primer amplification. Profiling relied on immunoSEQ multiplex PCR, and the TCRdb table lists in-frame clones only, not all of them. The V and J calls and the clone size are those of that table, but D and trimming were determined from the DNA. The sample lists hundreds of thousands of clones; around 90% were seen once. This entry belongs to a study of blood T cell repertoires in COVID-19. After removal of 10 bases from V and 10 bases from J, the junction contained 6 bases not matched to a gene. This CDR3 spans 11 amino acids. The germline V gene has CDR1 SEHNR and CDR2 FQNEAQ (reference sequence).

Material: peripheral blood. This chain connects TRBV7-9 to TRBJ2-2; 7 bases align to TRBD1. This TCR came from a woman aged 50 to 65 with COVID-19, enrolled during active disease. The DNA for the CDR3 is TGTGCCACCTCAGGGGGAAAGGAGCTGTTTTTT. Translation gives CATSGGKELFF.